The following is a TCR beta chain sequence with its context. Researchers ran the PCR with 60 Vbeta and 13 Jbeta primers. Generated by immunoSEQ multiplex PCR, the TCRdb table keeps only in-frame clones and is missing some. This table has approximately 59,000 clones, 65% to 80% appearing once. This entry comes from a study of cytomegalovirus exposure and HLA in healthy donors. Looked up from germline, CDR1 is MNHEY and CDR2 is SVGAGI. Germline trimming cut 2 bases from V and 9 bases from J; bases unmatched to any gene: 4. The CDR3 length is 14 residues. The rearrangement uses TRBV6-5 and TRBJ1-6; 7 bases align to TRBD1. This sequence originates from a man in his forties or fifties in good health and CMV-seropositive. The material sequenced was PBMCs. The CDR3 sequence: CASSYATGSSPLHF. CDR3 nucleotides: TGTGCCAGCAGTTACGCGACAGGGAGTTCACCCCTCCACTTT.